Following are 2 T cell receptor beta chains from one sample sequenced in a study of blood T cell repertoires in COVID-19. Produced via immunoSEQ multiplex PCR; TCRdb's table is partial and in-frame only. The top ten hold over 9.5% of the sample, which has about 64,000 clones, around 90% seen once. The sequenced sample consisted of PBMCs or T cells enriched from blood (not recorded which). The receptors come from a woman aged 40 to 55 who had recovered from COVID-19.

V and J are TRBV5-1 and TRBJ1-2; 7 bases are a match to TRBD1. There are 13 residues in the CDR3. The V segment lost 4 bases and the J segment 1 base; nucleotides outside the gene matches: 1. Germline V gene data show CDR1 as SGHRS and CDR2 as YFSETQ. Here the CDR3 reads CASSRDSNYGYTF. The DNA of the CDR3 is TGCGCCAGCAGCAGGGACAGTAACTATGGCTACACCTTC.

The rearrangement joins TRBV6-2 or TRBV6-3 to TRBJ1-1, with D hard to call. The CDR3 sequence is 13 residues long. V dropped 2 bases and J dropped 3 bases, with 7 bases sitting between them. Germline CDR1 and CDR2: MNHEY and SVGEGT. The CDR3 DNA sequence: TGTGCCAGCAGTTACGAGAGGGACACTGAAGCTTTCTTT. Protein: CASSYERDTEAFF.